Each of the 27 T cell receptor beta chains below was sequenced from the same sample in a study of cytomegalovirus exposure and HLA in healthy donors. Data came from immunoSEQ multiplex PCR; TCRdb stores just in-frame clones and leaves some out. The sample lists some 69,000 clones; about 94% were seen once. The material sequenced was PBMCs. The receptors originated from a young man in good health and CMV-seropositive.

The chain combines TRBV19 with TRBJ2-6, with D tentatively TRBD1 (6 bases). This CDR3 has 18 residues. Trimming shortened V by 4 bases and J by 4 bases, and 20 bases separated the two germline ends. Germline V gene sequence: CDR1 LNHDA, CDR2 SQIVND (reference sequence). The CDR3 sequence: CASSKDSISVGGANVLTF. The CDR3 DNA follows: TGTGCCAGTAGTAAGGACAGCATTTCCGTGGGGGGGGCCAACGTCCTGACTTTC.

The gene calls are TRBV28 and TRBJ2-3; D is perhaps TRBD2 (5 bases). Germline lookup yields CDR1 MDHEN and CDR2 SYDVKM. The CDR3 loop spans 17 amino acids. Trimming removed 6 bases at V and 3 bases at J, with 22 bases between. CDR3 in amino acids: CASSTLDATRRTDTQYF. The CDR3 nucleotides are TGTGCCAGCAGCACGTTGGATGCCACGAGGAGGACAGATACGCAGTATTTT. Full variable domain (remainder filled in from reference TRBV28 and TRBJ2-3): DVKVTQSSRYLVKRTGEKVFLECVQDMDHENMFWYRQDPGLGLRLIYFSYDVKMKEKGDIPEGYSVSREKKERFSLILESASTNQTSMYLCASSTLDATRRTDTQYFGPGTRLTVL.

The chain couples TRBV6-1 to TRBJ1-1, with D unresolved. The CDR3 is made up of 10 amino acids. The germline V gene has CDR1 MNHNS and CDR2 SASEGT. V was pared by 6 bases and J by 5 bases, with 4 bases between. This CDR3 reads CASRETEAFF. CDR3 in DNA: TGTGCCAGCAGGGAGACTGAAGCTTTCTTT.

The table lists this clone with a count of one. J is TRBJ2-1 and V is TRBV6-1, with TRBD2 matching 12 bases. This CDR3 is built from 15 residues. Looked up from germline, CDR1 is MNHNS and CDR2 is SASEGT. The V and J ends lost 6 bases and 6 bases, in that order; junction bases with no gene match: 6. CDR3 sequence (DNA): TGTGCCAGCAGCCAACTAGCGGGAGGATCCAATGAGCAGTTCTTC. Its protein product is CASSQLAGGSNEQFF.

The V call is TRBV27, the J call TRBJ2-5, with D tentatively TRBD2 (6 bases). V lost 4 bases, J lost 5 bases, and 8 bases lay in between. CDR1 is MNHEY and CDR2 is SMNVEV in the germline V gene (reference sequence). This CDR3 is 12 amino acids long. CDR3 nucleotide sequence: TGTGCCAGCAGTTCAGGAGGGGAGACCCAGTACTTC. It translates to CASSSGGETQYF.

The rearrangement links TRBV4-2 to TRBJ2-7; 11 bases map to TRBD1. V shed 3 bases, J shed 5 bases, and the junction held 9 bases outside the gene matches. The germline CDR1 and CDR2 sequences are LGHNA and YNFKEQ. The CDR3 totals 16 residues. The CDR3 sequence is CASSQALGQGGDEQYF. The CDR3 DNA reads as TGTGCCAGCAGCCAGGCCCTGGGACAGGGGGGAGACGAGCAGTACTTC.

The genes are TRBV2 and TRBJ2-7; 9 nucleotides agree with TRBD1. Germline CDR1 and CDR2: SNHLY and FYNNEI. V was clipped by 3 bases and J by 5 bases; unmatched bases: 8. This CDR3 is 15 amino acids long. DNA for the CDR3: TGTGCCAGCAGTGACCTCGGGACAGGGCATGACGAGCAGTACTTC. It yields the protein CASSDLGTGHDEQYF.

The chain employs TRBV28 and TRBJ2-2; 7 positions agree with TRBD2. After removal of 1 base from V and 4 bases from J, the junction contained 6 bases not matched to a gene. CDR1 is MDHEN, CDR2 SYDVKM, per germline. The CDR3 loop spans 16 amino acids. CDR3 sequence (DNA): TGTGCCAGCAGTTTATTCCGGGGAGGGCCCACCGGGGAGCTGTTTTTT. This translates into CASSLFRGGPTGELFF. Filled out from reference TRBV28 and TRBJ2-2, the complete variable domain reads DVKVTQSSRYLVKRTGEKVFLECVQDMDHENMFWYRQDPGLGLRLIYFSYDVKMKEKGDIPEGYSVSREKKERFSLILESASTNQTSMYLCASSLFRGGPTGELFFGEGSRLTVL.

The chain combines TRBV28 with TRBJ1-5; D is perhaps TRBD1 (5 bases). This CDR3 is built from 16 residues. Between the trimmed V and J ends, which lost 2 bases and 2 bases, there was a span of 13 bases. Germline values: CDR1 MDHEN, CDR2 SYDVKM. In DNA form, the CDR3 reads TGTGCCAGCAGTTTAGGACAAACTAAGGGCAATCAGCCCCAGCATTTT. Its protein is CASSLGQTKGNQPQHF.

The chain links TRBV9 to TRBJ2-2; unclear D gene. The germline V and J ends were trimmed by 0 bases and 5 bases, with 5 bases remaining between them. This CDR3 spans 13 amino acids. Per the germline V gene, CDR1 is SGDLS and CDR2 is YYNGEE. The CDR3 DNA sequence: TGTGCCAGCAGCGTAGTGGAGACCGGGGAGCTGTTTTTT. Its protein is CASSVVETGELFF. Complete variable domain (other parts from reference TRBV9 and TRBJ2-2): DSGVTQTPKHLITATGQRVTLRCSPRSGDLSVYWYQQSLDQGLQFLIQYYNGEERAKGNILERFSAQQFPDLHSELNLSSLELGDSALYFCASSVVETGELFFGEGSRLTVL.

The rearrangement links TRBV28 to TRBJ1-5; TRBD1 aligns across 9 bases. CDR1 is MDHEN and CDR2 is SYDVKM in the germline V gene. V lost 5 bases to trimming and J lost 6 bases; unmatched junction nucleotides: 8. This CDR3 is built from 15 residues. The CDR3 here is CASSTGTGSGQPQHF. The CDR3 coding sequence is TGTGCCAGCAGTACCGGGACAGGGAGCGGTCAGCCCCAGCATTTT.

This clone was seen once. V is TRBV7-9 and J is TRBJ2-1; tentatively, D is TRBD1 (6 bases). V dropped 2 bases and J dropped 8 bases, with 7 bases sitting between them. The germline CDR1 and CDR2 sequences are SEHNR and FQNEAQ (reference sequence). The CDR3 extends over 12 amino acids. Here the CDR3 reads CASSLSGDEQFF. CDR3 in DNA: TGTGCCAGCAGCTTATCAGGGGATGAGCAGTTCTTC. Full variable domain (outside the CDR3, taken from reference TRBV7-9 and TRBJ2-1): DTGVSQNPRHKITKRGQNVTFRCDPISEHNRLYWYRQTLGQGPEFLTYFQNEAQLEKSRLLSDRFSAERPKGSFSTLEIQRTEQGDSAMYLCASSLSGDEQFFGPGTRLTVL.

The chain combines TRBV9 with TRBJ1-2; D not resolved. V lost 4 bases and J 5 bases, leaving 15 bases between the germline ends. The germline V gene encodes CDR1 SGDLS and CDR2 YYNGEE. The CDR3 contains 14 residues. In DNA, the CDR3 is TGTGCCAGCAGCCAGACGGGAGGGAAGTATGGCTACACCTTC. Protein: CASSQTGGKYGYTF.

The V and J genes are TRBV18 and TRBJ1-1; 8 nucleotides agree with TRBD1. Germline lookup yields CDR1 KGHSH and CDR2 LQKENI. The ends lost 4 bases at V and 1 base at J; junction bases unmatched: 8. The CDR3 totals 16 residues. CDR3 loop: CASSLRDRTPNTEAFF. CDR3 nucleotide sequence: TGTGCCAGCTCACTTAGGGACAGGACACCGAACACTGAAGCTTTCTTT.

The CDR3, as DNA: TGTGCCAGCAGTTCGGACAGGGGAGGTGGTCAGCCCCAGCATTTT. It codes for CASSSDRGGGQPQHF. The chain carries TRBV28 and TRBJ1-5; 9 bases agree with TRBD1. Germline V lookup: CDR1 MDHEN, CDR2 SYDVKM. V trimming: 4 bases; J trimming: 6 bases; junction bases outside the gene matches: 7. This CDR3 comprises 15 residues.

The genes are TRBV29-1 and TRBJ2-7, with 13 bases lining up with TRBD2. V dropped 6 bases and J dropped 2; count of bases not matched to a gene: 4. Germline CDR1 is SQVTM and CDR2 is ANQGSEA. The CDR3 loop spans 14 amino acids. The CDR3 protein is CSVPGLAGTYEQYF. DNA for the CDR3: TGCAGCGTGCCGGGACTAGCGGGGACCTACGAGCAGTACTTC.

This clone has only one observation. CDR3 sequence reads: CASSVDYNEQFF. CDR3 DNA: TGCGCCAGCAGCGTAGATTACAATGAGCAGTTCTTC. The chain carries TRBV5-1 and TRBJ2-1; the D is unclear. The V gene lost 4 bases and the J gene lost 4 bases, with 6 bases spanning the gap. From germline, CDR1 is SGHRS and CDR2 YFSETQ. This CDR3 spans 12 amino acids.

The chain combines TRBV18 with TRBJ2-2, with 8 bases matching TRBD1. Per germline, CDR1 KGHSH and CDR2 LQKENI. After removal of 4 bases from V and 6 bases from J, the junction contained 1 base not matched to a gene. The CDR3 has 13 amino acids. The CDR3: CASSRQGSGELFF. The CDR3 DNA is TGTGCCAGCTCACGACAGGGGTCCGGGGAGCTGTTTTTT.

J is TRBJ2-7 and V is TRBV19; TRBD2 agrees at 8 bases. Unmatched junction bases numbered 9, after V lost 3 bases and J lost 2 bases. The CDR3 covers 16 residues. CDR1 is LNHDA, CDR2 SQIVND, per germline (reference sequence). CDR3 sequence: CASSMSPGLVAYEQYF. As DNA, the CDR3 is TGTGCCAGTAGTATGTCACCGGGACTAGTCGCCTACGAGCAGTACTTC. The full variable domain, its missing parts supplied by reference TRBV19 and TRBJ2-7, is DGGITQSPKYLFRKEGQNVTLSCEQNLNHDAMYWYRQDPGQGLRLIYYSQIVNDFQKGDIAEGYSVSREKKESFPLTVTSAQKNPTAFYLCASSMSPGLVAYEQYFGPGTRLTVT.

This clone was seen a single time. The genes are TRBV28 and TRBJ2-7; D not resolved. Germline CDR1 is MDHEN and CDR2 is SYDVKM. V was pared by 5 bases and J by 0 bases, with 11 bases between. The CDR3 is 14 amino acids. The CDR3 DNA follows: TGTGCCAGCAGTCCCCGGGTTGGCTCCTACGAGCAGTACTTC. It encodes CASSPRVGSYEQYF.

The CDR3 nucleotides read TGTGCCAGCAGCTTGAACAGGGTAGCAGATACGCAGTATTTT. Protein: CASSLNRVADTQYF. The rearrangement joins TRBV11-2 to TRBJ2-3; maybe TRBD1 (6 bases). V lost 3 bases to trimming and J lost 4 bases, with 11 bases between them. The CDR3 consists of 14 residues. Germline V gene data show CDR1 as SGHAT and CDR2 as FQNNGV. Full variable domain (outside the CDR3, taken from reference TRBV11-2 and TRBJ2-3): EAGVAQSPRYKIIEKRQSVAFWCNPISGHATLYWYQQILGQGPKLLIQFQNNGVVDDSQLPKDRFSAERLKGVDSTLKIQPAKLEDSAVYLCASSLNRVADTQYFGPGTRLTVL.

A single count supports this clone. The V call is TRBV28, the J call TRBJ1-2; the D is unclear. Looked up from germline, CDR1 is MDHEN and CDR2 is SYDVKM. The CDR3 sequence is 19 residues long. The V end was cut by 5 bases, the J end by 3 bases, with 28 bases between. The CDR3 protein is CASSLGRAGKRRKDYGYTF. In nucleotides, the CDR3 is TGTGCCAGCAGTCTTGGTAGGGCGGGTAAGAGGCGGAAGGACTATGGCTACACCTTC.

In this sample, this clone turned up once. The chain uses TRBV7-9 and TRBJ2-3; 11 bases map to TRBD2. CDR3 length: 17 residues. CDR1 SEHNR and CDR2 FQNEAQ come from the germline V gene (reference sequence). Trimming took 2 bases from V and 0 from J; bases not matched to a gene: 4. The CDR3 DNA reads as TGTGCCAGCAGCTTAAGCGGACTAGCGGGTAGCACAGATACGCAGTATTTT. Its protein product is CASSLSGLAGSTDTQYF. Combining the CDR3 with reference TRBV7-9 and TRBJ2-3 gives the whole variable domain DTGVSQNPRHKITKRGQNVTFRCDPISEHNRLYWYRQTLGQGPEFLTYFQNEAQLEKSRLLSDRFSAERPKGSFSTLEIQRTEQGDSAMYLCASSLSGLAGSTDTQYFGPGTRLTVL.

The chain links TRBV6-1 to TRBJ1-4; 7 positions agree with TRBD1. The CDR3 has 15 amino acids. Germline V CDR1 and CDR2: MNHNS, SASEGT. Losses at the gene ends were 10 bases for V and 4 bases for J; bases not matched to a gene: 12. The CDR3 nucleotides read TGTGCCACCAACGAGGGGACAGCCTTTAATGAAAAACTGTTTTTT. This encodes CATNEGTAFNEKLFF.

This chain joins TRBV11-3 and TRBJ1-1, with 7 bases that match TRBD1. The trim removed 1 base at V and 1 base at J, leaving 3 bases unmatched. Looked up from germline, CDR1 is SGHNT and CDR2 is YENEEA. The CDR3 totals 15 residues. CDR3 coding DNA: TGTGCCAGCAGCTTAGTGGGGACAGAGAACACTGAAGCTTTCTTT. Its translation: CASSLVGTENTEAFF.

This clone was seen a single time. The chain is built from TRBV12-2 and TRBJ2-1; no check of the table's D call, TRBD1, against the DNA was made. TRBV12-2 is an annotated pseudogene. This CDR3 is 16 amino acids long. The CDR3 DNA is TGTGCAAGTCGCCCCCAAAGGGGGCTTTCCTACAATGAGCAGTTCTTC. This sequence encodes CASRPQRGLSYNEQFF.

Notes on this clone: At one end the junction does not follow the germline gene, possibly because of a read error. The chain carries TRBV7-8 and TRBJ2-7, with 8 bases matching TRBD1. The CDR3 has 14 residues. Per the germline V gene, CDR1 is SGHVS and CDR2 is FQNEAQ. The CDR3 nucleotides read TGTGCCAGCAGCCCGAGCCAAGGGACAGGCGAGCGGTACTTC. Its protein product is CASSPSQGTGERYF.